This T cell receptor beta chain was obtained from a study of control samples from healthy donors and cancer patients. This clone has only a few counts. Only in-frame clones appear in the TCRdb table, and some are missing; sequencing was by immunoSEQ multiplex PCR. The sample lists approximately 58,000 clones; around 87% were seen once. This CDR3 comprises 15 residues. Trimming pared 2 bases from V and 0 bases from J, leaving 11 bases between. Per the germline V gene, CDR1 is SGHDT and CDR2 is YYEEEE. This TCR derives from a woman in her fifties or sixties with lung cancer. The sequencing input was PBMCs. The chain carries TRBV5-6 and TRBJ1-1, with D uncertain. CDR3 amino acids: CASSFPPGMNTEAFF. In nucleotides, the CDR3 is TGTGCCAGCAGCTTCCCACCGGGAATGAACACTGAAGCTTTCTTT.